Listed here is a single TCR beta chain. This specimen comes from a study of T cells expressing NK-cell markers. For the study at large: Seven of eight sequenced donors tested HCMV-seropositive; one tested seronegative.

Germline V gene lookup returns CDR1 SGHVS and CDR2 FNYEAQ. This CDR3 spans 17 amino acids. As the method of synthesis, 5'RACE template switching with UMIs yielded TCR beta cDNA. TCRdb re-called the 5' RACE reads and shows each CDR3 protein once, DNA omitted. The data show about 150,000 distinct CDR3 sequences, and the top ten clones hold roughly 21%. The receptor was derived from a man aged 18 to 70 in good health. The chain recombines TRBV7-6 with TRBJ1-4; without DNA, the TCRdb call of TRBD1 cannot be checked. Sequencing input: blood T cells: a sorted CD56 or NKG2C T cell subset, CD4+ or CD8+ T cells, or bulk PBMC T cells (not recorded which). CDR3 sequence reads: CASSPRQIGATNEKLFF.